This T cell receptor (beta chain) was sequenced in a study of graft-versus-host responses after intestinal transplantation (dated by TCRdb to the early 2020s). Study-level background: Multivisceral, liver-intestinal, or isolated intestinal transplants were received by the recipients. Rather than going through the commercial service, samples from three later patients were sequenced in-house on an Illumina MiSeq and processed with MiXCR. All recipients received anti-thymocyte globulin induction followed by maintenance tacrolimus and steroids for 3 to 4 years. Alloreactive clones were identified by sequencing pre-transplant mixed lymphocyte reaction products and comparing them with unstimulated pre-transplant donor and recipient T cells. A cohort of about 25 intestinal transplant recipients, including one retransplant, was enrolled, and 3 patients lacking pretransplant specimens were excluded. A peak of at least 4% donor T cells among recipient peripheral blood mononuclear cells was the definition used for donor T cell macrochimerism. Bulk TCR-beta CDR3 sequencing was used to track graft-versus-host and host-versus-graft alloreactive T cell clones in the graft, circulation and bone marrow after intestinal transplantation. Points the paper makes about the study in general: Patients with donor T cell macrochimerism had high GvH to HvG T cell clonal ratios in their allografts. Early after transplant, peak levels of circulating GvH clones were found to be associated with declines in HvG clones. The relatively low number and heterogeneity of intestinal transplant patients limited the conclusions. GvH clones were detected in recipient bone marrow, and some appeared earlier in ileal mucosa or blood, consistent with an intestinal mucosal origin.

In regard to this clone: Its binding antigen is unknown. No base quality values were provided; no much bigger clone lies one nucleotide off.

Inclusive of the bounding cysteine and phenylalanine, the CDR3 is 16 residues long. The read is trimmed to its CDR3 DNA, 48 bases read in frame from base 1. V was cut back by 2 bases and J by 0 bases, leaving a gap of 11 bases between them. Looking up the germline V gene (reference sequence) yields CDR1 MNHEY and CDR2 SMNVEV. Library preparation used the immunoSEQ multiplex PCR assay. For most patients, high-throughput TCR-beta CDR3 sequencing of genomic DNA was performed by Adaptive Biotechnologies. In the original analysis: Adaptive's ImmunoSEQ software supplied the TCR sequencing data for more than 15 patients, while MiXCR and VDJtools were used to process three other patients. CDR3 nucleotide sequences shared between donor and recipient were removed because their origin could not be assigned. To count as alloreactive, a clone needed at least 2-fold expansion over unstimulated cells and a minimum CFSE-low frequency of 0.002% (template counts) or 0.001% (read counts). A clone was considered mappable if detected in the sequenced pre-transplant spleen, lymph node, or MLR CFSE-low populations of the donor or recipient. Cumulative frequency of alloreactive clones was calculated as a percentage of all sequences weighted by copy number. This immuneACCESS table, as held by TCRdb, lists in-frame sequences with V and J called but not all clones. Of the missing ones, under half trace to an unresolved V gene in checked studies; the others have no known cause. That table is the source of V, J and clone size, and D and trimming were worked out from the DNA. For this sample the table gives around 37,000 clones, of which about four fifths were detected only once. Jointly, the top ten make up under 4% of the sample.

Blood samples were collected up to 4 times in the first month after transplant and then at least monthly when available. The starting material was PBMCs, obtained more than 950 days after transplant. The chain is made from TRBV27 and TRBJ1-3; no D segment can be confidently identified. This TCR derives from a human patient who received an intestinal transplant, so some T cells may come from the graft donor. The DNA sequence reads TGTGCCAGCAGTTTAGCATACAGCACCTCTGGAAACACCATATATTTT. This sequence encodes CASSLAYSTSGNTIYF.